Listed below are T cell receptor beta chains from one sample, sequenced in a study of CD8 T cells in Susac syndrome. TCRdb fed the immunoSEQ multiplex PCR reads into MiXCR, producing one record per CDR3 protein. The sample records roughly 110,000 distinct CDR3 sequences, approximately 93% being singletons. The specimen was CD8+ T cells from PBMCs. These receptor sequences come from a human donor with Susac syndrome. CDR3s include the opening cysteine and the closing phenylalanine or tryptophan. A D gene is named only where the DNA matches it firmly. Some rows mark clone size as missing; the rest say once, few, many or name a class of expanded clone.

J gene: TRBJ2-1; clone size: -; V gene: TRBV20-1; D gene: TRBD1; CDR3 protein: CSADRTGDNEQFF; CDR3 DNA: TGCAGTGCTGATCGGACAGGGGACAATGAGCAGTTCTTC
J gene: TRBJ1-1; clone size: -; V gene: TRBV6-5; D gene: TRBD1; CDR3 protein: CASSYRLDRVNTEAFF; CDR3 DNA: TGTGCCAGCAGTTACCGCCTGGACAGGGTGAACACTGAAGCTTTCTTT
J gene: TRBJ2-5; clone size: -; V gene: TRBV27; D gene: -; CDR3 protein: CASRRDQALQETQYF; CDR3 DNA: TGTGCCAGCCGCAGGGATCAGGCACTGCAAGAGACCCAGTACTTC
J gene: TRBJ2-5; clone size: -; V gene: TRBV6-5; D gene: -; CDR3 protein: CASSYSGDQETQYF; CDR3 DNA: TGTGCCAGCAGTTACTCCGGGGACCAAGAGACCCAGTACTTC
J gene: TRBJ1-2; clone size: once; V gene: TRBV27; D gene: -; CDR3 protein: CASSWQSGAGYTF; CDR3 DNA: TGTGCCAGCAGTTGGCAGAGTGGGGCTGGCTACACCTTC
J gene: TRBJ2-6; clone size: -; V gene: TRBV19; D gene: -; CDR3 protein: CASSIPGAGANVLTF; CDR3 DNA: TGTGCCAGTAGTATTCCCGGGGCTGGGGCCAACGTCCTGACTTTC
J gene: TRBJ2-3; clone size: -; V gene: TRBV20-1; D gene: TRBD2; CDR3 protein: CSATKTSGGPDTQYF; CDR3 DNA: TGCAGTGCCACAAAGACTAGCGGGGGCCCAGATACGCAGTATTTT
J gene: TRBJ2-1; clone size: -; V gene: TRBV12-3/TRBV12-4; D gene: TRBD2; CDR3 protein: CASRLAGVNNEQFF; CDR3 DNA: TGTGCCAGCAGACTAGCGGGGGTAAACAATGAGCAGTTCTTC
J gene: TRBJ2-7; clone size: -; V gene: TRBV14; D gene: -; CDR3 protein: CASSQAGQTYEQYF; CDR3 DNA: TGTGCCAGCAGCCAGGCCGGACAGACCTACGAGCAGTACTTC
J gene: TRBJ2-7; clone size: -; V gene: TRBV20-1; D gene: -; CDR3 protein: CSARAANINEQYF; CDR3 DNA: TGCAGTGCCCGTGCAGCGAATATCAACGAGCAGTACTTC
J gene: TRBJ2-5; clone size: -; V gene: TRBV27; D gene: -; CDR3 protein: CASSPWAGETQYF; CDR3 DNA: TGTGCCAGCAGTCCCTGGGCTGGAGAGACCCAGTACTTC
J gene: TRBJ2-5; clone size: -; V gene: TRBV5-5; D gene: -; CDR3 protein: CASRGRETQYF; CDR3 DNA: TGTGCCTCCCGGGGGCGAGAGACCCAGTACTTC